This T cell receptor (beta chain) originates from a study of OX40 agonist ivuxolimab in advanced cancers. Across the whole study: Patients were dosed with the agonistic anti-OX40 (CD134) antibody ivuxolimab. Partial responses, seen in three patients, involved one hepatocellular carcinoma and two cutaneous melanomas. General study points: Doses of 0.1 to 3.0 mg/kg were accompanied by clonal expansion of CD4+ and CD8+ blood T cells by week 6.

The data were produced by immunoSEQ multiplex PCR, yet TCRdb's version contains in-frame clones alone and is incomplete. Of about 75,000 clones detected, more than 75% appear once; the ten largest clones hold 0.3% to 0.4%. J lost 5 bases, V lost 4 bases, and 10 bases had no gene match. This CDR3 region has 16 residues. CDR1 and CDR2 (germline): SGHDT, YYEEEE. Comment on this clone: Its target is not known.

This sequence joins TRBV5-6 and TRBJ2-1, with 9 positions matching TRBD2. The clonotype comes from an adult with an advanced solid tumor such as melanoma, head and neck, liver or kidney cancer. The sample was CD4+ or CD8+ T cells sorted from blood, taken in a trial of the OX40 agonist ivuxolimab. As DNA, the CDR3 is TGTGCCAGCAGCCGGCGGGGGGGACAGATAAACAATGAGCAGTTCTTC. This gives the protein CASSRRGGQINNEQFF.